This T cell receptor (beta chain) was identified in a study of patients with pleural tuberculosis. The V gene's germline CDR1 is MGHRA and CDR2 YSYEKL. The V end lost 2 bases, the J end lost 5 bases, and 10 bases lay between the germline ends. This CDR3 contains 14 residues. Each CDR3 protein gets one entry after TCRdb re-called the reads with MiXCR. The table shows almost 30,000 distinct CDR3 sequences, with about a sixth occurring only once. The sample holds many counts of this clonotype. This TCR was recovered from a human donor with pleural tuberculosis. This chain links TRBV4-1 with TRBJ2-4, with D possibly TRBD1 on 6 matching bases. The sequenced sample was peripheral blood. The CDR3: CASSQRDTQNIQYF. In DNA form, the CDR3 reads TGCGCCAGCAGCCAAAGGGACACCCAAAACATTCAGTACTTC.